The rows below give T cell receptor beta chains drawn from one sample of a study of PD-L1 blockade in urothelial cancer. Profiling relied on immunoSEQ multiplex PCR, and the TCRdb table lists in-frame clones only, not all of them. This table has around 57,000 clones, about 81% appearing once. Sequencing was performed on PBMCs, taken around atezolizumab (anti-PD-L1) treatment. Every receptor here comes from a man aged 70 or older with urothelial cancer. Each CDR3 is given with its conserved first and last residue. D genes are given only for firm matches. Clone size appears in some rows only: once, few, many, or a class for an expanded clone.

TRBJ2-1	-	once	TRBV5-4	TGTGCCAGCAGCTTGGGACTAAGGGTCGGGGATGAGCAGTTCTTC	CASSLGLRVGDEQFF
TRBJ2-7	TRBD1	-	TRBV6-5	TGTGCCAGCAGTACGTGGGACAGGAACTACGAGCAGTACTTC	CASSTWDRNYEQYF
TRBJ2-7	TRBD1	-	TRBV14	TGTGCCAGCAGCCAAGTAACAGGGGGCGTGTACGAGCAGTACTTC	CASSQVTGGVYEQYF
TRBJ2-5	TRBD1	-	TRBV10-1	TGCGCCAGCAGTGAGGACAGGGGGTCGGGAGAGACCCAGTACTTC	CASSEDRGSGETQYF
TRBJ2-5	TRBD2	-	TRBV12-5	TGTGCTAGTGGTGAACCGGGACTAGCGGGAGAGACCCAGTACTTC	CASGEPGLAGETQYF
TRBJ2-5	TRBD2	few	TRBV27	TGTGCCAGCAGTTTATACTTTCGGGGGGGTGGAGAGACCCAGTACTTC	CASSLYFRGGGETQYF
TRBJ1-1	-	-	TRBV4-2	TGTGCCAGCAGCCCTGAAGAGGGTGCCGGGATAAACACTGAAGCTTTCTTT	CASSPEEGAGINTEAFF
TRBJ2-3	TRBD2	few	TRBV19	TGTGCCAGTCGCCCAATGAGCGGGAGTTCAGATACGCAGTATTTT	CASRPMSGSSDTQYF
TRBJ2-2	-	-	TRBV7-2	TGTGCCAGCAGTAATACAGGGTATGGCACCGGGGAGCTGTTTTTT	CASSNTGYGTGELFF
TRBJ1-2	TRBD1	-	TRBV19	TGTGCCAGTGAGGACAGGGATAACTATGGCTACACCTTC	CASEDRDNYGYTF
TRBJ1-3	TRBD1	-	TRBV10-3	TGTGCCATCAGTCGGCAGGGGGTTACTGGAAACACCATATATTTT	CAISRQGVTGNTIYF
TRBJ2-2	TRBD1	-	TRBV5-1	TGCGCCAGCAGCGCAAGGGACAGGGCATACACCGGGGAGCTGTTTTTT	CASSARDRAYTGELFF
TRBJ1-4	-	-	TRBV5-8	TGTGCCAGCAGCTCGTTGATGGAGGCGGCTAATGAAAAACTGTTTTTT	CASSSLMEAANEKLFF
TRBJ2-2	-	-	TRBV19	TGTGCCAGTAGGGGGCGCGAGAACACCGGGGAGCTGTTTTTT	CASRGRENTGELFF
TRBJ2-5	TRBD1	-	TRBV5-1	TGCGCCAGCAGCTTGACAGGGGAGGAGACCCAGTACTTC	CASSLTGEETQYF
TRBJ2-5	-	-	TRBV4-3	TGCGCCAGCAGCCAAGGATTGACGGCGGGGGAGACCCAGTACTTC	CASSQGLTAGETQYF
TRBJ2-1	TRBD1	-	TRBV28	TGTGCCAGCAGTAACAGGGGGCTCGAGCAGTTCTTC	CASSNRGLEQFF
TRBJ2-7	TRBD2	-	TRBV2	TGTGCCACTTCAAGCGGGAAGCACTCCTACGAGCAGTACTTC	CATSSGKHSYEQYF
TRBJ1-5	-	-	TRBV28	TGTGCCAGCAGTTTTTCGCAGGGGCGCCAGCCCCAGCATTTT	CASSFSQGRQPQHF
TRBJ1-2	-	-	TRBV6-4	TGTGCCAGCAGTGACTCGCGCGATGGCTACACCTTC	CASSDSRDGYTF
TRBJ2-7	-	-	TRBV29-1	TGCAGCGTTGCTACAGTATCCTACGAGCAGTACTTC	CSVATVSYEQYF
TRBJ2-7	-	-	TRBV2	TGTGCCAGCAGCGCCAGACTCGCGGGGGAGCAGTACTTC	CASSARLAGEQYF
TRBJ1-2	TRBD1	-	TRBV5-1	TGCGCCAGCAGCTCGGTGACAGGGGATCAGGGTGGTGGCTACACCTTC	CASSSVTGDQGGGYTF
TRBJ2-1	TRBD2	-	TRBV11-1	TGTGCCAGCAGCTCCAGACTAGCGGGAGATGAGCAGTTCTTC	CASSSRLAGDEQFF
TRBJ2-7	TRBD1	-	TRBV4-3	TGCGCCAGCAGCCCCGGACAGGGAATCTACGAGCAGTACTTC	CASSPGQGIYEQYF
TRBJ1-2	-	-	TRBV19	TGTGCCAGTAGTATAGGCAGCGGCGATGGCTACACCTTC	CASSIGSGDGYTF
TRBJ2-7	TRBD2	-	TRBV28	TGTGCCACAATGGGGGCTAGCGGGAGCTACGAGCAGTACTTC	CATMGASGSYEQYF
TRBJ1-1	-	few	TRBV4-3	TGCGCCAGCAGCCAAGATTCAAACAGGAAACTGTCTGAAGCTTTCTTT	CASSQDSNRKLSEAFF
TRBJ2-5	TRBD2	-	TRBV5-1	TGCGCCAGCAGCCCGAGCGGGAGACAAGAGACCCAGTACTTC	CASSPSGRQETQYF
TRBJ1-1	-	-	TRBV11-2	TGTGCCAGCAGTTGGGCCCTACAGATGAACACTGAAGCTTTCTTT	CASSWALQMNTEAFF
TRBJ1-1	-	-	TRBV28	TGTGCCAGCAGTTTAGGCAAGAACACTGAAGCTTTCTTT	CASSLGKNTEAFF
TRBJ2-2	-	-	TRBV5-4	TGTGCCAGCAGCCCGGACAGCCTGAACACCGGGGAGCTGTTTTTT	CASSPDSLNTGELFF
TRBJ2-7	-	-	TRBV7-9	TGTGCCAGCAGCCTAAGCGGGTCCCCAGACGAGCAGTACTTC	CASSLSGSPDEQYF
TRBJ2-5	-	-	TRBV30	TGTGCCTGGAGCGTCAAGGGGCTGACTCTTGGGACCCAGTACTTC	CAWSVKGLTLGTQYF
TRBJ2-7	TRBD1	-	TRBV6-6	TGTGCCAGCAGCTCAGTACCGGGACAGGGGGCCTACGAGCAGTACTTC	CASSSVPGQGAYEQYF
TRBJ2-7	-	-	TRBV28	TGTGCCATCCAAGGGGGACCATCGCAGGTCTGGAACTTC	CAIQGGPSQVWNF
TRBJ2-7	-	-	TRBV7-9	TGTGCCAGCAGCTTAGGTAGCTACGAGCAGTACTTC	CASSLGSYEQYF
TRBJ1-5	-	-	TRBV18	TGTGCCAGCTCACCCTCAGGTAATCAGCCCCAGCATTTT	CASSPSGNQPQHF
TRBJ2-7	-	-	TRBV19	TGTGCCAGTAGTCCCAAGGGAGCAGCGGCTACTAGCAGGTACGAGCAGTACTTC	CASSPKGAAATSRYEQYF
TRBJ2-7	TRBD1	-	TRBV29-1	TGCAGCGCCCGTTGGGACAGTTCCTACGAGCAGTACTTC	CSARWDSSYEQYF
TRBJ1-5	-	once	TRBV7-9	TGTGCCAGCAGCTTAGATGCAGGGATGAGTGATCAGCCCCAGCATTTT	CASSLDAGMSDQPQHF
TRBJ1-1	TRBD1	few	TRBV28	TGTGCCAGCCATACCAAAGGGACAGCCGAAGCTTTCTTT	CASHTKGTAEAFF
TRBJ1-1	-	few	TRBV14	TGTGCCAGCAGCTTCGACAGCAACACTGAAGCTTTCTTT	CASSFDSNTEAFF
TRBJ2-7	-	-	TRBV2	TGTGCCAGGGGCCAATACCTCTTGGACTTC	CARGQYLLDF
TRBJ2-3	TRBD2	-	TRBV7-9	TGTGCCAGCAGCCCCCTAGCGGGAGGGCCAGGAGGGTTGGCAGATACGCAGTATTTT	CASSPLAGGPGGLADTQYF
TRBJ2-1	-	-	TRBV11-2	TGTGCCAGCAGCTTAGGTGTCGGCTACAATGAGCAGTTCTTC	CASSLGVGYNEQFF
TRBJ2-4	-	few	TRBV5-4	TGTGCCAGCAGCTTGGGCGGAAATTCCAAAAACATTCAGTACTTC	CASSLGGNSKNIQYF
TRBJ2-1	TRBD1	-	TRBV27	TGTGCCAGCAGTTCCGGTACAGGGGGCTTGCGCTACAATGAGCAGTTCTTC	CASSSGTGGLRYNEQFF
TRBJ2-7	-	-	TRBV5-1	TGCGCCAGCAGCTTGTTAGTTATGGGGCAGGGCGAGCAGTACTTC	CASSLLVMGQGEQYF
TRBJ2-7	TRBD1	-	TRBV5-4	TGTGCCAGCAGCTTGGTAGGGACAGGGCGTGCGGGCGAGCAGTACTTC	CASSLVGTGRAGEQYF
TRBJ2-5	TRBD1	-	TRBV2	TGTGCCAGCAAGGGGGCTGAAGAGACCCAGTACTTC	CASKGAEETQYF
TRBJ2-7	TRBD2	-	TRBV6-1	TGTGCCAGCAGTGAAGGTGCTAGCGGGAGCTACGAGCAGTACTTC	CASSEGASGSYEQYF
TRBJ2-1	TRBD1	-	TRBV27	TGTGCCAGCAGTTTAGGACAGGGTCCCTACAATGAGCAGTTCTTC	CASSLGQGPYNEQFF
TRBJ1-1	-	-	TRBV4-1	TGCGCCAGCAGCCAAGATAGTGTAGGGGTGACTGAAGCTTTCTTT	CASSQDSVGVTEAFF
TRBJ1-1	-	-	TRBV2	TGTGCCAGCAGGGGGGGGGATAGCACTGAAGCTTTCTTT	CASRGGDSTEAFF
TRBJ2-2	-	-	TRBV9	TGTGCCAGCAGCGTACAACAGGGAATCGGGGAGCTGTTTTTT	CASSVQQGIGELFF
TRBJ1-1	-	few	TRBV5-6	TGTGCCAGCAGCTTGACAAACAGGGACGAAGCTTTCTTT	CASSLTNRDEAFF